The present entry profiles one T cell receptor beta chain with its context. Its antigen is as yet unknown. The data belong to a study of identical twins. The study, taken as a whole, reports: Models came in too low on out-of-frame TCR alpha sharing in monozygotic twins.

V shed 6 bases, J shed 0 bases, and the junction held 8 bases outside the gene matches. Germline CDR1 is DFQATT and CDR2 is SNEGSKA (reference sequence). CDR3 length: 14 residues. Template switching supplied a universal primer site; unique molecular identifiers were carried on the cDNA. TCRdb independently ran MiXCR on the 5' RACE reads; one entry per CDR3 protein. The sample contains approximately 1.8 million distinct CDR3 sequences, more than 30% of which appear only once. Only healthy Caucasians were enrolled as donors. The chain uses TRBV20-1 and TRBJ2-7; 7 bases match TRBD1. The TCR was taken from a newborn girl in good health. The sequenced material came from cord blood. The CDR3 DNA sequence: TGCAGTGCCACCTCCGGGACAGACTCCTACGAGCAGTACTTC. Translating gives CSATSGTDSYEQYF.